Below are 32 T cell receptor beta chains sequenced from a single sample in a study of T cell repertoires in cytomegalovirus infection. Via MiXCR, TCRdb re-called the reads, giving one row per CDR3 protein. The table lists 170,000 or so distinct CDR3 sequences, over 13% of them singletons. Sequenced sample: PBMCs. The receptors come from a human donor in good health (CMV status not recorded). Some clones in this sample may be carry-over from other donors' samples.

As for this clonotype: A much larger clone differs by one base, so this may be a read error. The chain's CDR3 is CASSQAQPKKLFF. CDR3 sequence (DNA): TGCGCCAGCAGCCAAGCCCAACCCAAAAAACTGTTTTTT. The rearrangement joins TRBV4-1 to TRBJ1-4, with D unclear. V was pared by 1 base and J by 9 bases, with 9 bases between. Germline CDR1 is MGHRA and CDR2 is YSYEKL. This CDR3 has 13 amino acids.

This clonotype occurred a few times. The CDR3 loop is CASSTRAGWNTEAFF. CDR3 nucleotides: TGTGCCAGCAGCACCCGCGCGGGGTGGAACACTGAAGCTTTCTTT. J is TRBJ1-1 and V is TRBV7-9; D call uncertain. The CDR3 runs 15 residues. Germline assignment: CDR1 SEHNR and CDR2 FQNEAQ (reference sequence). V lost 5 bases to trimming and J lost 1 base, with 14 bases between them.

V and J are TRBV28 and TRBJ2-5, with D uncertain. The CDR3 consists of 11 residues. Trimming pared 5 bases from V and 13 bases from J, leaving 14 bases between. Germline loops: CDR1 MDHEN, CDR2 SYDVKM. The CDR3 reads CASSGPRPTYF. The CDR3, as DNA: TGTGCCAGCAGTGGGCCTCGACCCACGTACTTC.

This clonotype was picked up a small number of times. The chain carries TRBV29-1 and TRBJ2-7, with D perhaps TRBD2 (6 bases). Germline assignment: CDR1 SQVTM and CDR2 ANQGSEA. The germline V and J ends were trimmed by 6 bases and 6 bases, with 27 bases remaining between them. The length of the CDR3 is 16 residues. The CDR3 DNA reads TGCAGCGTAGCCCTTCGCTCTCAGGGAGGCAGAGTCGAGCAGTACTTC. Protein product: CSVALRSQGGRVEQYF.

J is TRBJ2-7 and V is TRBV6-5, with a possible D match to TRBD2 (5 bases). The CDR3 totals 13 residues. V was trimmed by 2 bases and J by 5 bases, leaving 10 bases between them. CDR1 and CDR2 from the germline V gene are MNHEY and SVGAGI. The CDR3 region is CASSYRNGNEQYF. DNA for the CDR3: TGTGCCAGCAGTTACAGGAACGGGAACGAGCAGTACTTC.

This sequence joins TRBV5-1 and TRBJ2-5; D could derive from TRBD1 or TRBD2 (5 bases each). V dropped 0 bases and J dropped 8 bases, with 14 bases sitting between them. Germline V gene sequence: CDR1 SGHRS, CDR2 YFSETQ. The CDR3 is 14 residues long. The DNA of the CDR3 is TGCGCCAGCAGCTTGGGGGACGGTGGCGGAACCCAGTACTTC. Encoded protein: CASSLGDGGGTQYF.

This chain links TRBV29-1 with TRBJ1-4; 10 bases fit TRBD1. CDR3 length equals 16 residues. Germline CDR1 reads SQVTM; CDR2 reads ANQGSEA. With V trimmed by 1 base and J by 6 bases, 8 bases remained unmatched. The CDR3 sequence: CSVEVPTGGRDEKLFF. The DNA of the CDR3 is TGCAGCGTTGAAGTACCGACAGGGGGCAGGGATGAAAAACTGTTTTTT.

This clonotype appeared many times. V and J are TRBV7-9 and TRBJ2-7, with TRBD2 matching over 13 bases. The CDR3 extends over 17 amino acids. The germline V gene encodes CDR1 SEHNR and CDR2 FQNEAQ (reference sequence). The V segment lost 5 bases and the J segment 1 base; nucleotides outside the gene matches: 8. The CDR3 here is CASSPRGTSGASYEQYF. DNA for the CDR3: TGTGCCAGCAGCCCTAGAGGGACTAGCGGGGCTTCCTACGAGCAGTACTTC.

The chain employs TRBV7-9 and TRBJ1-2, with TRBD1 identical over 9 bases. This CDR3 has 12 amino acids. J gave up 10 bases and V 5 bases, and 5 bases lay outside the gene matches. Germline V gene lookup returns CDR1 SEHNR and CDR2 FQNEAQ (reference sequence). For the CDR3, the DNA is TGTGCCAGCAGCCTGGGACAGGGTGACTACACCTTC. This codes for CASSLGQGDYTF.

This clonotype was detected ten times or more. V is TRBV7-3 and J is TRBJ2-1; 8 bases align to TRBD2. With 5 bases clipped from V and 6 bases from J, the junction kept 6 bases outside the gene matches. The CDR3 contains 14 residues. Germline V CDR1 and CDR2: SGHTA, FQGTGA. CDR3 residues: CASSMSGGPNEQFF. The CDR3 DNA follows: TGTGCCAGCAGCATGAGCGGGGGCCCCAATGAGCAGTTCTTC.

The V and J genes are TRBV15 and TRBJ2-7, with 7 bases lining up with TRBD1. Germline CDR1 is LNHNV and CDR2 is YYDKDF (reference sequence). This CDR3 has 15 amino acids. V trimming: 1 base; J trimming: 1 base; junction bases outside the gene matches: 4. The CDR3 reads CATSRGGGASYEQYF. The CDR3 DNA reads as TGTGCCACCAGCAGAGGAGGGGGCGCTTCCTACGAGCAGTACTTC.

The chain recombines TRBV20-1 with TRBJ1-1; D is perhaps TRBD1 (5 bases). V was cut by 6 bases and J by 2 bases, with 16 bases left in between. CDR3 length: 14 amino acids. CDR1 and CDR2 from the germline V gene are DFQATT and SNEGSKA (reference sequence). CDR3 nucleotides: TGCAGTGCCCCCCGGGGGATAGATAACACTGAAGCTTTCTTT. It specifies CSAPRGIDNTEAFF.

This chain joins TRBV28 and TRBJ2-7; 10 nucleotides match TRBD1. Trimming cost V 1 base and J 9 bases; bases outside gene matches: 9. The CDR3 is 15 residues long. Germline CDR1 and CDR2: MDHEN and SYDVKM. CDR3 protein: CASSLYGTGAPRQYF. CDR3 sequence (DNA): TGTGCCAGCAGTTTATACGGGACAGGGGCCCCCCGGCAGTACTTC.

The table lists this clonotype with many counts. CDR3 coding DNA: TGTGCCAGCAGCTTAGTGGTGCGGCGGGAGCAGTACTTC. Protein: CASSLVVRREQYF. The chain links TRBV7-2 to TRBJ2-7; no firm D call. Between the trimmed V and J ends, which lost 1 base and 7 bases, there was a span of 11 bases. CDR3 length: 13 amino acids. The germline V gene has CDR1 SGHTA and CDR2 FQGNSA.

The genes are TRBV14 and TRBJ2-5; possible D gene TRBD1, 5 bases. The V and J ends lost 4 bases and 1 base respectively, with 7 bases between them. CDR1 and CDR2 from the germline V gene are SGHDN and FVKESK. CDR3 length equals 13 residues. CDR3 sequence reads: CASSRQLQETQYF. The DNA for the CDR3 is TGTGCCAGCAGCCGACAGCTCCAAGAGACCCAGTACTTC.

This clonotype was seen repeatedly, ten times or more. The rearrangement links TRBV7-2 to TRBJ1-5; 9 bases are shared with TRBD1. From germline, CDR1 is SGHTA and CDR2 FQGNSA. The CDR3 sequence is 14 residues long. V lost 5 bases and J lost 5; bases outside the gene matches: 4. The chain's CDR3 is CASSPRQGDQPQHF. In nucleotides, the CDR3 is TGTGCCAGCAGCCCCCGACAGGGGGATCAGCCCCAGCATTTT.

This clonotype was observed a few times. This CDR3 is CSVGTSGQPGEQYF. The CDR3 DNA reads as TGCAGCGTGGGGACCTCGGGACAGCCCGGCGAGCAGTACTTC. V is TRBV29-1 and J is TRBJ2-7, with 7 bases matching TRBD1. The germline V gene has CDR1 SQVTM and CDR2 ANQGSEA. This CDR3 comprises 14 residues. Trimming at V came to 6 bases and at J to 6 bases, leaving 14 bases not matched to a gene.

This clonotype was counted only a few times. The gene calls are TRBV29-1 and TRBJ2-5; 10 positions agree with TRBD1. There are 14 residues in the CDR3. Trimming cost V 4 bases and J 4 bases; bases outside gene matches: 6. Germline CDR1 is SQVTM and CDR2 is ANQGSEA. The CDR3 protein is CSVVGTGARETQYF. The CDR3 nucleotides read TGCAGCGTTGTAGGGACAGGGGCGAGAGAGACCCAGTACTTC.

This clonotype was seen ten or more times. This chain joins TRBV7-2 and TRBJ1-4, with D perhaps matching TRBD1 (5 bases). CDR3 size: 17 residues. V was pared by 2 bases and J by 2 bases, with 15 bases between. CDR1 and CDR2 from the germline V gene are SGHTA and FQGNSA. This CDR3 reads CASSLRPPGATNEKLFF. DNA for the CDR3: TGTGCCAGCAGCTTACGTCCGCCCGGGGCGACTAATGAAAAACTGTTTTTT.

This CDR3 reads CSARDEWGAVEQYF. In DNA form, the CDR3 reads TGCAGTGCTAGAGATGAGTGGGGGGCCGTCGAGCAGTACTTC. The chain couples TRBV20-1 to TRBJ2-7, with D perhaps matching TRBD1 or TRBD2 (6 bases each). Deletions cut 0 bases from V and 6 bases from J, with 15 bases between. The CDR3 runs to 14 residues. Germline-derived CDR1 and CDR2 are DFQATT and SNEGSKA (reference sequence).

This clonotype has a handful of counts. This chain's CDR3 is CASSLYSGILHF. In DNA, the CDR3 is TGTGCCAGCAGCTTGTATTCAGGGATTCTCCACTTT. The J gene is TRBJ1-6, the V gene TRBV5-6; D is perhaps TRBD1 (5 bases). The CDR3 sequence is 12 residues long. V lost 1 base, J lost 16 bases, and 12 bases lay in between. Per the germline V gene, CDR1 is SGHDT and CDR2 is YYEEEE.

In this sample, this clonotype turned up a few times. The J gene is TRBJ1-5, the V gene TRBV6-2 or TRBV6-3; no reliable D call. This CDR3 is built from 16 residues. V lost 5 bases and J lost 2, with 16 bases in between. Germline V gene lookup returns CDR1 MNHEY and CDR2 SVGEGT. The CDR3 protein is CASSRMTPRGNQPQHF. CDR3 in DNA: TGTGCCAGCAGTCGAATGACCCCGAGAGGCAATCAGCCCCAGCATTTT.

In its sample, this clonotype was seen a few times. The V and J genes are TRBV28 and TRBJ2-1; the match to TRBD2 covers 12 bases. The CDR3 runs to 15 residues. Germline CDR1 MDHEN, CDR2 SYDVKM. V dropped 8 bases and J dropped 1; count of bases not matched to a gene: 3. CDR3 nucleotides: TGTGCCAGCCGACTAGCGGGAGTTTCCTACAATGAGCAGTTCTTC. Translated: CASRLAGVSYNEQFF.

Here the CDR3 reads CASSQAARVGTEAFF. The DNA for the CDR3 is TGTGCCAGCAGCCAAGCGGCCAGGGTGGGCACTGAAGCTTTCTTT. The chain employs TRBV4-2 and TRBJ1-1; maybe TRBD1 (5 bases). CDR1 LGHNA and CDR2 YNFKEQ come from the germline V gene. Trimming stripped 1 base from V and 4 bases from J, with 13 bases between. The length of the CDR3 is 15 residues.

This clonotype showed up many times. The chain couples TRBV7-8 to TRBJ2-2; D remains ambiguous. Germline V gives CDR1 SGHVS, CDR2 FQNEAQ. Trimming left V 2 bases short and J 3 bases short, with 13 bases between. This CDR3 has 16 residues. This CDR3 is CASSLIASVYTGELFF. The DNA of the CDR3 is TGTGCCAGCAGCTTAATCGCCAGTGTATACACCGGGGAGCTGTTTTTT.

Comment on this clonotype: It may be a read error: a sequence one base away is much more abundant. This chain connects TRBV7-9 to TRBJ2-2; D might be TRBD1 or TRBD2, each matching 5 bases. Germline values: CDR1 SEHNR, CDR2 FQNEAQ (reference sequence). This CDR3 is built from 16 residues. The CDR3 DNA reads as TGTGCCAGCAGCCCCCGGCCGGACATTTCGTCCGGGGAGCTGTGTTTT. Amino acid sequence: CASSPRPDISSGELCF.

This clonotype appeared a single time. V usage is TRBV3-1 and J usage is TRBJ2-5; 13 nucleotides match TRBD2. V was clipped by 1 base and J by 5 bases; unmatched bases: 4. The CDR3 is 16 amino acids. The germline gives CDR1 LGHDT, CDR2 YNNKEL (reference sequence). The chain's CDR3 is CASSQVGTSGTETQYF. The CDR3, as DNA: TGTGCCAGCAGCCAAGTTGGGACTAGCGGGACCGAGACCCAGTACTTC.

This clonotype showed up many times. The CDR3 is CASSTRTGEAFF. DNA for the CDR3: TGTGCCAGCAGCACCCGGACAGGGGAAGCTTTCTTT. V and J are TRBV7-8 and TRBJ1-1; 8 bases are shared with TRBD1. The CDR3 sequence is 12 residues long. The V segment lost 5 bases and the J segment 8 bases; nucleotides outside the gene matches: 4. Germline CDR1 SGHVS, CDR2 FQNEAQ. The entire variable domain, with the rest obtained from reference TRBV7-8 and TRBJ1-1, is as follows: GAGVSQSPRYKVAKRGQDVALRCDPISGHVSLFWYQQALGQGPEFLTYFQNEAQLDKSGLPSDRFFAERPEGSVSTLKIQRTQQEDSAVYLCASSTRTGEAFFGQGTRLTVV.

This clonotype appeared many times. The V and J genes are TRBV4-1 and TRBJ2-2, with D maybe TRBD1 (6 bases). CDR1 MGHRA and CDR2 YSYEKL come from the germline V gene. This CDR3 spans 17 amino acids. The V gene lost 1 base and the J gene lost 0 bases, with 12 bases spanning the gap. The CDR3 nucleotides are TGCGCCAGCAGCCAAGTTCCGACAGGAGCGAACACCGGGGAGCTGTTTTTT. It translates to CASSQVPTGANTGELFF.

The chain links TRBV20-1 to TRBJ1-1; a possible D gene is TRBD1 (6 bases). Germline V lookup: CDR1 DFQATT, CDR2 SNEGSKA (reference sequence). The CDR3 runs 14 residues. Trimming left V 5 bases short and J 1 base short, with 14 bases between. In DNA form, the CDR3 reads TGCAGTGCTCCGTCGACAGGTAGGAACACTGAAGCTTTCTTT. Translation: CSAPSTGRNTEAFF.

This clonotype was observed a single time. The chain uses TRBV9 and TRBJ2-4; D gene unclear. Germline V gene data show CDR1 as SGDLS and CDR2 as YYNGEE. The CDR3 is made up of 13 amino acids. V shed 4 bases and J shed 8 bases, with 13 bases lying between them. The CDR3 coding sequence is TGTGCCAGCAGCCTCGGACCCACGGACATTCAGTACTTC. The encoded protein is CASSLGPTDIQYF.

This chain connects TRBV6-1 to TRBJ2-7, with D unclear. The V gene lost 4 bases and the J gene lost 2 bases, with 6 bases spanning the gap. Germline-derived CDR1 and CDR2 are MNHNS and SASEGT. The CDR3 runs 12 residues. The chain's CDR3 is CASSGEPYEQYF. CDR3 DNA sequence: TGTGCCAGCAGTGGGGAACCCTACGAGCAGTACTTC.